This T cell receptor (beta chain) was retrieved from a study of shared clonotypes between healthy human individuals. Measured with immunoSEQ multiplex PCR; TCRdb has only the in-frame clones, and not every one. Among approximately 1,000,000 clones listed, 70% to 80% were seen once. This TCR derives from a man in his late teens or twenties in good health. Some clones in this sample may be carry-over from other donors' samples. The sample comprised memory CD4+ T cells from PBMCs. Subset given: CD45RA-negative fraction.

This chain's CDR3 is CASIRVRTTHQPQHF. CDR3 nucleotides: TGTGCCAGCATCAGGGTTAGAACGACACATCAGCCCCAGCATTTT. This chain joins TRBV28 and TRBJ1-5; possibly TRBD1 for D (5 bases). Trimming removed 7 bases at V and 5 bases at J, with 18 bases between. CDR3 length: 15 amino acids. CDR1 is MDHEN and CDR2 is SYDVKM in the germline V gene.